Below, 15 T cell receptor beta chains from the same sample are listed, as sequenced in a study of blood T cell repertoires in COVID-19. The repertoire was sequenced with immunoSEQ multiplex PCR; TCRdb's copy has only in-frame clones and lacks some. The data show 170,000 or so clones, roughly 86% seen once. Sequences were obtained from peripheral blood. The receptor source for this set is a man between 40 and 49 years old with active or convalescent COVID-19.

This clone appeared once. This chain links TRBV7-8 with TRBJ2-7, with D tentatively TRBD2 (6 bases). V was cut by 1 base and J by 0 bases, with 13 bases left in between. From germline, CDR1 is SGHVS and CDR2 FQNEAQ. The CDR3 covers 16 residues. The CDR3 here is CASSLGVRRGSYEQYF. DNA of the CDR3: TGTGCCAGCAGCTTAGGAGTCCGGCGGGGCTCCTACGAGCAGTACTTC.

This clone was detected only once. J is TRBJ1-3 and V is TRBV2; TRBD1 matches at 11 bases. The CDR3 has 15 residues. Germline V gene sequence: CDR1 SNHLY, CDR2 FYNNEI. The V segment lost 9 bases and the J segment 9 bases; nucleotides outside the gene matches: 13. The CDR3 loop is CASRLDRGRLGTIYF. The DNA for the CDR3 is TGTGCCAGTCGGCTGGACAGGGGGCGTTTGGGCACCATATATTTT.

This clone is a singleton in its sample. CDR3 residues: CASSFRLRQQETQYF. The CDR3 DNA reads TGTGCCAGCAGCTTCCGCCTGCGACAACAAGAGACCCAGTACTTC. The rearrangement links TRBV7-2 to TRBJ2-5, with D uncertain. Between the trimmed V and J ends, which lost 3 bases and 2 bases, there was a span of 13 bases. The CDR3 sequence is 15 residues long. Germline V lookup: CDR1 SGHTA, CDR2 FQGNSA.

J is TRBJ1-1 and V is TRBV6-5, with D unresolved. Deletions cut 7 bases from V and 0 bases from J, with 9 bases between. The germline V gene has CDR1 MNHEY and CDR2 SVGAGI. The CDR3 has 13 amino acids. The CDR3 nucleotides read TGTGCCAGCACAGGACTAATGAACACTGAAGCTTTCTTT. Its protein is CASTGLMNTEAFF.

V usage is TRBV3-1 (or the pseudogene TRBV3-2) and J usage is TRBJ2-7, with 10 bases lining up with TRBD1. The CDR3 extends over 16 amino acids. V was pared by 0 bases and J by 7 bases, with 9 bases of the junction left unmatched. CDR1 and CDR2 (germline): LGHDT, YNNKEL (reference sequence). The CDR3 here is CASSQEDWGQGREQYF. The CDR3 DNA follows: TGTGCCAGCAGCCAAGAAGATTGGGGACAGGGGAGAGAGCAGTACTTC.

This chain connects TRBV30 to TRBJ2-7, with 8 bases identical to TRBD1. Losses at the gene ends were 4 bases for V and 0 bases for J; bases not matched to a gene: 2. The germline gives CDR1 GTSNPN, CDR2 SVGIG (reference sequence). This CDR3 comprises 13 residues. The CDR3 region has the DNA TGTGCCTGGACAGGACAGGGCTCCTACGAGCAGTACTTC. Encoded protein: CAWTGQGSYEQYF.

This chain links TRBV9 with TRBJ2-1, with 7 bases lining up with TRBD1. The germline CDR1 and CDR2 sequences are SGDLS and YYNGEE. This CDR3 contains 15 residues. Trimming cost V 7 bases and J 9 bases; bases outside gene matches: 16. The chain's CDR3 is CASSREGGRLGEQFF. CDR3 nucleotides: TGTGCCAGCTCAAGGGAAGGGGGCCGGTTAGGTGAGCAGTTCTTC. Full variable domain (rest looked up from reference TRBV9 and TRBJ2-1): DSGVTQTPKHLITATGQRVTLRCSPRSGDLSVYWYQQSLDQGLQFLIQYYNGEERAKGNILERFSAQQFPDLHSELNLSSLELGDSALYFCASSREGGRLGEQFFGPGTRLTVL.

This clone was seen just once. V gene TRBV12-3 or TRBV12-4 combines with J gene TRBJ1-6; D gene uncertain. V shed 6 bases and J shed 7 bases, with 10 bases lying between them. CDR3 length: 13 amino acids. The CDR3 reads CASRGGLNSPLHF. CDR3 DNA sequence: TGTGCCAGCAGGGGAGGGCTAAATTCACCCCTCCACTTT.

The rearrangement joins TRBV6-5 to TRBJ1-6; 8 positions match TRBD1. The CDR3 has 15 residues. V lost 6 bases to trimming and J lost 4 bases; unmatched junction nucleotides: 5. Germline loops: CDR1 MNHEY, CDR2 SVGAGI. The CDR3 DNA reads TGTGCCAGCAGACAAGGGACAGGTTATAATTCACCCCTCCACTTT. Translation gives CASRQGTGYNSPLHF.

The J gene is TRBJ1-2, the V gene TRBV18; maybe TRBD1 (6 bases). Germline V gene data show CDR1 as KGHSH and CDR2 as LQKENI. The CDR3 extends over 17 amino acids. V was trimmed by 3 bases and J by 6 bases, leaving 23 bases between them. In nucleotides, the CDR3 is TGTGCCAGCTCACCGAACAGGGTCGTGTTAGAAGTAGATGGCTACACCTTC. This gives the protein CASSPNRVVLEVDGYTF.

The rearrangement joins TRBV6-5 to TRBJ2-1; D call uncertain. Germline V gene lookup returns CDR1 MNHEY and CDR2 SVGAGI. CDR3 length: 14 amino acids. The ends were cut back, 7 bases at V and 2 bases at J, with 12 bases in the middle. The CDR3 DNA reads TGTGCCAGCACTCCGGAGCGCCCCTACAATGAGCAGTTCTTC. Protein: CASTPERPYNEQFF.

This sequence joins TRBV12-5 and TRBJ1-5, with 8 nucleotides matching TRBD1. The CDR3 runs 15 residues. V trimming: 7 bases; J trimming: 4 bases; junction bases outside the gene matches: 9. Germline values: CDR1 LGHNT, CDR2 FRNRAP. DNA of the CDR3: TGTGCTAGTGCCACACAGGGGGGGGGTAATCAGCCCCAGCATTTT. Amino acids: CASATQGGGNQPQHF.

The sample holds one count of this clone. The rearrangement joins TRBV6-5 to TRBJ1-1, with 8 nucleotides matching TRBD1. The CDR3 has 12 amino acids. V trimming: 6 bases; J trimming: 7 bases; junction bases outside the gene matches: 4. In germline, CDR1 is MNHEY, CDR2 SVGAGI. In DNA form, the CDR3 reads TGTGCCAGCAGCCGGACAGGGCTTGAAGCTTTCTTT. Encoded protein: CASSRTGLEAFF.

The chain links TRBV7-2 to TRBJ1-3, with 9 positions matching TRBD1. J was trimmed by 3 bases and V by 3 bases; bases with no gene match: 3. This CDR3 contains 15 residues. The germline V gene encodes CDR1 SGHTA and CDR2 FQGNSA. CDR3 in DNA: TGTGCCAGCAGCTTGGGGACAGGGTTTGGAAACACCATATATTTT. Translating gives CASSLGTGFGNTIYF.

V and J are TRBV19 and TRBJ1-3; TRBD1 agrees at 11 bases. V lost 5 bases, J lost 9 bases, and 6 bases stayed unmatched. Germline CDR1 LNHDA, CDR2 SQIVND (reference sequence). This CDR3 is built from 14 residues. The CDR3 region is CASSPLGQGGTIYF. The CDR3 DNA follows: TGTGCCAGTAGTCCCTTGGGACAGGGGGGCACCATATATTTT.